These 13 T cell receptor beta chains originate from one sample sequenced in a study of radiation and T cells in renal cell carcinoma. Time point: baseline pretreatment blood. Treatment reported: 15 Gy SBRT to primary tumor, nephrectomy 4 weeks later. Some clones are missing from TCRdb's copy, which holds only in-frame ones; the method was immunoSEQ multiplex PCR. The sample records under 65,000 clones, 65% to 80% being singletons. Sequenced material: blood, taken from a patient whose treatment included radiotherapy and nephrectomy. The receptor set was obtained from a man in his 60s with renal cell carcinoma.

This chain joins TRBV7-8 and TRBJ1-3, with TRBD1 as a possible D gene (6 bases). V was trimmed by 5 bases and J by 4 bases, leaving 9 bases between them. CDR1 is SGHVS and CDR2 is FQNEAQ in the germline V gene. CDR3 length: 13 amino acids. The DNA for the CDR3 is TGTGCCAGCAGCCACGGGGGCGGAAACACCATATATTTT. As protein: CASSHGGGNTIYF.

The gene calls are TRBV9 and TRBJ2-2; TRBD2 matches 9 bases. The germline CDR1 and CDR2 sequences are SGDLS and YYNGEE. CDR3 length: 17 residues. V shed 4 bases and J 3 bases; nucleotides not matched to a gene: 10. CDR3 bases: TGTGCCAGCAGCAGATCTGCGGGGGGGCCGGACACCGGGGAGCTGTTTTTT. Amino acid sequence: CASSRSAGGPDTGELFF.

The chain links TRBV25-1 to TRBJ1-2; 7 positions match TRBD1. Germline V gene lookup returns CDR1 MGHDK and CDR2 SYGVNS. The V and J ends lost 5 bases and 4 bases, in that order; junction bases with no gene match: 7. CDR3 length: 14 amino acids. The chain's CDR3 is CASSHTGESYGYTF. The CDR3 DNA reads TGTGCCAGCAGTCACACAGGGGAGAGCTATGGCTACACCTTC.

This chain joins TRBV2 and TRBJ1-2, with 8 bases fitting TRBD1. Trimming took 6 bases from V and 0 from J; bases not matched to a gene: 3. There are 14 residues in the CDR3. The germline V gene encodes CDR1 SNHLY and CDR2 FYNNEI. CDR3 in DNA: TGTGCCAGCAGCCCACAGGGGGCTAACTATGGCTACACCTTC. Translation: CASSPQGANYGYTF.

V is TRBV7-2 and J is TRBJ2-1; TRBD2 matches at 8 bases. The V gene end was trimmed by 1 base and the J gene end by 9 bases; junction bases not matched to a gene: 8. The CDR3 is 15 residues long. Germline-derived CDR1 and CDR2 are SGHTA and FQGNSA. As DNA, the CDR3 is TGTGCCAGCAGCTTAGGCGGAGCGGGAGTCATTGAGCAGTTCTTC. Protein: CASSLGGAGVIEQFF.

The chain combines TRBV29-1 with TRBJ1-2; D is possibly TRBD1 (6 bases). Trimming removed 4 bases from V and 4 bases from J, with 16 bases in between. The CDR3 covers 14 residues. Per germline, CDR1 SQVTM and CDR2 ANQGSEA. CDR3 sequence: CSVGRGGQFYGYTF. The CDR3 DNA reads TGCAGCGTTGGAAGGGGGGGCCAGTTCTATGGCTACACCTTC.

The rearrangement uses TRBV20-1 and TRBJ1-2, with D uncertain. The length of the CDR3 is 10 residues. The germline CDR1 and CDR2 sequences are DFQATT and SNEGSKA (reference sequence). With 3 bases removed from V and 8 bases from J, the gap between germline ends came to 7 bases. For the CDR3, the DNA is TGCAGTGCTAGTCATGGAGGCTACACCTTC. Translation gives CSASHGGYTF.

The rearrangement links TRBV6-4 to TRBJ2-1; 8 bases line up with TRBD2. V shed 8 bases and J 6 bases; nucleotides not matched to a gene: 9. This CDR3 has 14 residues. Germline lookup yields CDR1 MRHNA and CDR2 SNTAGT. As DNA, the CDR3 is TGTGCCAGCGCCAGAGGACTAGCAAGCAATGAGCAGTTCTTC. Protein product: CASARGLASNEQFF.

In the case of this clone: The junction does not match germline at one end; this may be a read error. The chain uses TRBV25-1 and TRBJ2-1; TRBD2 aligns across 13 bases. The length of the CDR3 is 14 residues. Germline V gene data show CDR1 as MGHDK and CDR2 as SYGVNS. The CDR3 here is CASGEGLAGNEQFF. CDR3 nucleotide sequence: TGTGCCAGCGGTGAGGGACTAGCGGGAAATGAGCAGTTCTTC.

V is TRBV6-5 and J is TRBJ2-5; 12 bases match TRBD2. CDR3 length: 16 residues. Looked up from germline, CDR1 is MNHEY and CDR2 is SVGAGI. V trimming: 2 bases; J trimming: 4 bases; junction bases outside the gene matches: 5. Written as DNA, the CDR3 is TGTGCCAGCAGTTACGAGACTAGCGGGAGTGGAGAGACCCAGTACTTC. Translated, it gives CASSYETSGSGETQYF.

This chain connects TRBV27 to TRBJ1-6; the match to TRBD1 covers 8 bases. There are 17 residues in the CDR3. Looked up from germline, CDR1 is MNHEY and CDR2 is SMNVEV (reference sequence). With 2 bases clipped from V and 0 bases from J, the junction kept 3 bases outside the gene matches. The CDR3 DNA reads TGTGCCAGCAGTTTAATGGGGACAGGCTCCTATAATTCACCCCTCCACTTT. Protein: CASSLMGTGSYNSPLHF.

V gene TRBV20-1 combines with J gene TRBJ2-2; D is possibly TRBD1 (5 bases). Germline V CDR1 and CDR2: DFQATT, SNEGSKA (reference sequence). The CDR3 consists of 11 residues. V lost 6 bases to trimming and J lost 6 bases, with 8 bases between them. The CDR3 DNA reads as TGCAGTGCGACCAGGGCCGGGGAGCTGTTTTTT. This encodes CSATRAGELFF.

By sample share, this clone is medium-sized. The chain uses TRBV6-1 and TRBJ1-1; no reliable D call. There are 12 residues in the CDR3. CDR1 is MNHNS, CDR2 SASEGT, per germline. The ends were cut back, 0 bases at V and 5 bases at J, with 4 bases in the middle. Here the CDR3 reads CASSEAYTEAFF. CDR3 coding DNA: TGTGCCAGCAGTGAAGCTTATACTGAAGCTTTCTTT.